The entry below describes one T cell receptor beta chain. It lacks a known antigen. No base qualities exist here, and no much larger clone lies one base off it. To be included, a participant needed at least one PBMC sample from before ART initiation plus at least two post-ART samples. All participants with HIV were treated in the United States of America. Cryopreserved samples of about 0.95-10 million PBMC were thawed and washed before DNA extraction. At the time of the earliest PBMC sample, participants with HIV were aged between about 23 and 54 years. Each participant contributed PBMC samples from 1-4 timepoints before ART initiation and 2-8 timepoints after ART initiation, with a median of 7 samples. Serial HIV viral load, CD4+ T-cell count, ART history and demographic data were obtained for every participant. Genomic DNA was extracted from unsorted PBMC with a Qiagen kit on a QIAcube, with processing performed in batches of 12 samples.

The immunoSEQ hsTCRB v3.0 assay was used at survey level resolution to sequence the TRB variable region. The target sequencing depth for TRB was roughly 35,000-55,000 T-cell genomes per sample. An Illumina MiSeq with a v3 150-cycle kit was used to sequence the pooled TRB libraries. As for the authors' bioinformatics: Analysis of repertoires was carried out in R inside a reproducible Nextflow workflow spanning QC, data transformation and analysis. Custom analyses were implemented in LymphoSeq2, an R package for AIRR-Seq data exploration. A handful of samples that produced fewer than 5000 total TRB sequences were removed, so about 200 HIV repertoires were analyzed. Among the approximately 180 HIV repertoires that were kept, 59 were collected before ART initiation and some 130 were collected after ART initiation. Repertoires were downsampled to 5000 TRB nucleotide sequences, with summary statistics averaged over 100 downsampling iterations. Only TRB sequences with CDR3 regions of at least seven amino acids were retained for analysis. A Shannon entropy-derived clonality score and the Gini coefficient were used to measure diversity. Repertoire networks linked the top 5000 CDR3 amino acid sequences whenever two sequences differed by an edit distance of one. For TRB CDR3 amino acid sequences, GLIPH2 was used to predict antigen specificity groups and MHC restriction. Known CMV, EBV, HIV or tissue antigen associations were flagged by matching CDR3 amino acid sequences against VDJdb and McPAS-TCR. Pre-ART, post-ART and control groups were compared with Wilcoxon signed-rank tests and Holm-Bonferroni correction. This is the immuneACCESS table as TCRdb keeps it, with only in-frame sequences that have V and J called. A part of the clones is gone; compared with another copy, unresolved V genes explain less than half, and the rest is unexplained. V and J calls and clone size come straight from that table; D and trimming were deduced from the DNA. The table for this sample lists about 30,000 clones; about 90% of them were counted only once. About 0.93% of the sample belongs to the ten largest clones.

This sample is drawn from a study of long-term antiretroviral therapy in people with HIV (dated by TCRdb to between 2021 and 2023). Context from the whole study: The earliest samples were collected about a decade before the 2015 WHO recommendation for immediate ART, when ART was typically delayed until CD4 counts fell. A retrospective serial study tested whether ART initiation and durable HIV suppression were associated with changes in peripheral blood TRB repertoire composition and diversity. From some 33 adults with confirmed HIV infection, the cohort provided around 180 cryopreserved PBMC samples, gathered serially across a mean of around 6 years (range 1-12). Eleven of the 30 participants with HIV were female. No cross-contamination during QIAcube processing was seen in test extractions of a monoclonal T-cell line run alongside 33 polyclonal samples.

Here is what the overall study found, with its caveats: Inferences about post-ART repertoire changes were limited because no data were available on ART adherence, viral resistance or therapy changes. Since PBMC availability was limited, sequencing covered only the TCR beta chain, with no alpha chain pairing. CDR3 length ranges in HIV repertoires were narrower than in controls, and network structure suggested an antigen-experienced repertoire with only a slight naive shift after ART. The samples span the years 2004 to 2017, and the ART regimens used at that time may not be as effective as current regimens. Because cell numbers in pre-ART samples were limited, unsorted PBMC were profiled instead of sorted CD4+ and CD8+ T cells. At every time point, the repertoire was dominated by expanded TRB clones first identified before ART initiation, although this dominance fluctuated and, in many PLHIV, declined after ART. Starting ART was linked to a significant rise in TRB diversity, yet even with long-term ART the diversity remained significantly lower than in transplant donor controls.

Sequenced here: unsorted PBMCs, sampled 2 years after starting antiretroviral therapy. The receptor's source is a man over 45 with HIV.

The DNA sequence reads TGTGCCAGCAGCTTAGGGTCAGATCCAGCGGAGACCCAGTACTTC. It translates as CASSLGSDPAETQYF. Recombination linked TRBV7-2 to TRBJ2-5; the D gene cannot be named for sure. The CDR3 goes from the cysteine to the phenylalanine over 15 residues. Of the read, only the CDR3 DNA is kept; its 45 bases are in frame from base 1. Between the V and J ends, shortened by 1 base and 5 bases respectively, the junction contains 14 bases. Via the germline V gene, CDR1 is SGHTA and CDR2 FQGNSA.